This T cell receptor beta chain was recorded in a study of blood T cells in healthy people across ages. General study findings and limits: Whereas aged donors had fewer naive CD4+ cells, long-lived donors had more of them and higher diversity.

PCR was performed a second time for about 7 to 11 cycles using a sample-barcoded 5' primer and a J-beta primer mix. TCRdb analysed the 5' RACE reads with MiXCR anew, one entry per CDR3 protein. Of roughly 560,000 distinct CDR3 sequences listed, around 24% are singletons. Healthy Caucasians from Russia aged about 6 to 90 served as donors. As regards this clonotype: Its target is not known.

These same records also appear under a second study, on T cells of mothers and their children. That source reports: Thymic selection shapes TCR recombination output similarly in related and unrelated pairs.

The sequence derives from a boy aged 5-17 years in good health. Sequencing was carried out using blood.

CDR3 in DNA: TGTGCCAGCAGTTCATCAGCGGGGAGTATCTACGAGCAGTACTTC. Encoded protein: CASSSSAGSIYEQYF. This chain joins TRBV27 and TRBJ2-7; 7 nucleotides match TRBD2. The CDR3 is 15 residues long. Per germline, CDR1 MNHEY and CDR2 SMNVEV (reference sequence). V lost 4 bases, J lost 3 bases, and 9 bases stayed unmatched.